A single T cell receptor beta chain is shown here with its context. The antigen remains undetermined. CDR3 length equals 18 residues. Per germline, CDR1 MNHEY and CDR2 SMNVEV (reference sequence). Unmatched junction bases numbered 23, after V lost 8 bases and J lost 5 bases. The source of the sample is a study of cytomegalovirus exposure and HLA in healthy donors. Study findings and constraints: Whilst most TCR sequences proved rare, a subset of public TCRs occurred across many donors. Presence/absence results assume similar sequencing depth per donor, which may not hold.

Vbeta (60) and Jbeta (13) primers were used in the PCR. The protocol was immunoSEQ multiplex PCR, while the TCRdb copy is restricted to in-frame clones and leaves out a portion. In the table there are 55,000 to 70,000 clones, 75% to 90% of which are singletons. The chain links TRBV27 to TRBJ2-5; 7 bases are a match to TRBD2. The sequence came from a middle-aged woman in good health and CMV-seronegative. Sequenced sample: PBMCs. The CDR3 DNA is TGTGCCAGCCAAGAACCGTGGCTAGCGGCCCTCCTTCGGGAGACCCAGTACTTC. Translating it yields CASQEPWLAALLRETQYF.